This paragraph reports one T cell receptor delta chain. This entry is derived from a study of gamma-delta T cells after stem cell transplantation. CDR3 size: 19 residues. Germline lookup yields CDR1 NSMFDY and CDR2 ISSIKDK. V lost 0 bases to trimming and J lost 0 bases; unmatched junction nucleotides: 17. TCRdb re-processed the RT-PCR reads via CATT. This sample carries over 7,500 delta-chain clones, more than 14% of them seen once, and the ten largest clones take around 6.1%. V is TRAV29/DV5 and J is TRDJ1; 7 bases map to TRDD3. The receptor's source is a human donor. It is not recorded whose cells these are; they may come from a transplant donor. The material sequenced was gamma-delta T cells. CDR3 bases: TGTGCAGCAAGCGAGAGAAGGGGGGATGCACCCCTTTACACCGATAAACTCATCTTT. This gives the protein CAASERRGDAPLYTDKLIF.